The 23 T cell receptor beta chains given below trace back to one sample, sequenced in a study of T-cell reconstitution after alpha-beta-depleted transplantation in children. The library targeted TCRbeta and was prepared with unique molecular identifiers. MiXCR was run by TCRdb on the PCR reads, yielding one entry per CDR3 protein. Here the sample spans fewer than 350,000 distinct CDR3 sequences, around a tenth being singletons. The source was PBMCs, collected before TCRalphabeta/CD19-depleted stem cell transplant. Receptor source: a boy under three years old with acute myeloid leukemia, due to receive a stem cell transplant.

The sample holds a few counts of this clonotype. The rearrangement uses TRBV20-1 and TRBJ1-2, with D possibly TRBD1 on 6 matching bases. Germline values: CDR1 DFQATT, CDR2 SNEGSKA (reference sequence). Trimming pared 0 bases from V and 0 bases from J, leaving 23 bases between. The CDR3 runs to 19 residues. CDR3 loop: CSARDRGGVKPLTNYGYTF. DNA for the CDR3: TGCAGTGCTAGAGATAGGGGGGGGGTGAAGCCTCTAACTAACTATGGCTACACCTTC.

The CDR3 sequence is CASSQEGPGGRRDTQYF. The CDR3 DNA sequence: TGTGCCAGCAGCCAAGAAGGTCCAGGCGGGAGGAGGGATACGCAGTATTTT. V usage is TRBV3-1 and J usage is TRBJ2-3; TRBD2 aligns across 8 bases. The germline V gene encodes CDR1 LGHDT and CDR2 YNNKEL (reference sequence). With V trimmed by 0 bases and J by 6 bases, 11 bases remained unmatched. The CDR3 is made up of 17 amino acids.

This clonotype was detected many times. The chain employs TRBV5-1 and TRBJ2-2; possibly TRBD2 for D (6 bases). The CDR3 covers 16 residues. Germline V gene lookup returns CDR1 SGHRS and CDR2 YFSETQ. Trimming removed 0 bases from V and 3 bases from J, with 12 bases in between. The CDR3 nucleotides are TGCGCCAGCAGCTTGGCCGGGGACTTGGACACCGGGGAGCTGTTTTTT. Its translation is CASSLAGDLDTGELFF.

This clonotype was seen a few times. The chain has TRBV5-5 and TRBJ1-4, with 10 bases aligning to TRBD1. The CDR3 sequence is 15 residues long. Germline V lookup: CDR1 SGHKS, CDR2 YYEKEE (reference sequence). V lost 4 bases, J lost 4 bases, and 4 bases stayed unmatched. CDR3 sequence reads: CASSKRTGGNEKLFF. In DNA, the CDR3 is TGTGCCAGCAGCAAGCGGACAGGGGGTAATGAAAAACTGTTTTTT.

This clonotype was counted ten times or more. V gene TRBV4-3 combines with J gene TRBJ2-3; 8 bases are a match to TRBD2. Trimming cost V 0 bases and J 1 base; bases outside gene matches: 6. Germline CDR1 and CDR2: LGHNA and YSLEER. This CDR3 comprises 17 residues. The CDR3 spells CASSQDKGTRGTDTQYF. The CDR3 DNA follows: TGCGCCAGCAGCCAAGATAAAGGGACTAGGGGCACAGATACGCAGTATTTT.

This clonotype has ten or more counts. The rearrangement joins TRBV20-1 to TRBJ2-2, with a weak D call TRBD1 (7 bases). CDR1 and CDR2 (germline): DFQATT, SNEGSKA (reference sequence). The CDR3 has 15 amino acids. Trimming removed 3 bases at V and 2 bases at J, with 13 bases between. The CDR3 region is CSARTRGTNTGELFF. The CDR3 nucleotides are TGCAGTGCTAGGACCAGGGGGACTAACACCGGGGAGCTGTTTTTT.

This clonotype was seen only a few times. V is TRBV24-1 and J is TRBJ1-5, with D perhaps TRBD1 (5 bases). Germline lookup yields CDR1 KGHDR and CDR2 SFDVKD. Trimming stripped 4 bases from V and 2 bases from J, with 11 bases between. The CDR3 covers 15 residues. The CDR3 DNA follows: TGTGCCACCAGTGACCGCGCGGGGGGCAATCAGCCCCAGCATTTT. Protein sequence: CATSDRAGGNQPQHF.

Only a few counts were recorded for this clonotype. The chain combines TRBV14 with TRBJ2-1, with D tentatively TRBD1 (6 bases). The CDR3 covers 15 residues. Trimming shortened V by 1 base and J by 9 bases, and 16 bases separated the two germline ends. From germline, CDR1 is SGHDN and CDR2 FVKESK. The CDR3 DNA is TGTGCCAGCAGCCAAGGAGGGGGTACCCTAGGTGAGCAGTTCTTC. This codes for CASSQGGGTLGEQFF.

This clonotype was found a few times. This chain joins TRBV20-1 and TRBJ2-7; D is unclear. Germline lookup yields CDR1 DFQATT and CDR2 SNEGSKA (reference sequence). V lost 1 base to trimming and J lost 0 bases, with 7 bases between them. The CDR3 runs to 13 residues. The CDR3 DNA reads as TGCAGTGCTAGAGTAGACCGCTCCTACGAGCAGTACTTC. Amino acid sequence: CSARVDRSYEQYF.

This clonotype was found many times. The J gene is TRBJ2-2, the V gene TRBV11-3; D call uncertain. Trimming removed 7 bases at V and 0 bases at J, with 9 bases between. The CDR3 has 14 amino acids. Germline V gives CDR1 SGHNT, CDR2 YENEEA. This CDR3 reads CASTNSSNTGELFF. Here the CDR3 DNA reads TGTGCCAGCACTAACAGTTCGAACACCGGGGAGCTGTTTTTT.

In this sample, this clonotype turned up many times. V gene TRBV14 combines with J gene TRBJ1-4; no definite D call. V gave up 1 base and J gave up 8 bases, with 11 bases separating them. This CDR3 has 14 residues. Germline V gene lookup returns CDR1 SGHDN and CDR2 FVKESK. CDR3 protein: CASSQGSTPEKLFF. The CDR3 coding sequence is TGTGCCAGCAGCCAAGGGTCAACCCCAGAAAAACTGTTTTTT.

As to this clonotype: Given a much more abundant clone one base away, this may be a read error. The V and J genes are TRBV5-5 and TRBJ2-5; D tentatively fits TRBD1 or TRBD2 (5 bases each). This CDR3 is built from 15 residues. From germline, CDR1 is SGHKS and CDR2 YYEKEE (reference sequence). In DNA, the CDR3 is TGTGCCAGCAGCTTCGGGACCGGGGTCCAAGAGACCCTGTACTTC. Residues: CASSFGTGVQETLYF.

The sample holds a few counts of this clonotype. V gene TRBV20-1 combines with J gene TRBJ1-1, with a weak D call TRBD1 (6 bases). Germline V gene lookup returns CDR1 DFQATT and CDR2 SNEGSKA (reference sequence). V was cut by 1 base and J by 1 base, with 13 bases left in between. CDR3 length: 15 residues. CDR3 region: CSARVPGQWNTEAFF. CDR3 in DNA: TGCAGTGCTAGAGTACCGGGACAATGGAACACTGAAGCTTTCTTT.

This clonotype was recorded at least ten times. The chain links TRBV7-9 to TRBJ2-1, with 14 positions matching TRBD2. CDR1 SEHNR and CDR2 FQNEAQ come from the germline V gene (reference sequence). The CDR3 has 15 residues. After removal of 4 bases from V and 9 bases from J, the junction contained 5 bases not matched to a gene. The chain's CDR3 is CASSSTSGRASEQFF. The CDR3 coding sequence is TGTGCCAGCAGCTCGACTAGCGGGAGGGCTAGTGAGCAGTTCTTC.

This clonotype was seen more than once but under ten times. The CDR3 bases are TGTGCCTGGAGTGTGACAGTGGGGACCCAGTACTTC. Amino acid sequence: CAWSVTVGTQYF. The chain combines TRBV30 with TRBJ2-5; TRBD1 might be the D (5 bases). This CDR3 spans 12 amino acids. The ends were cut back, 0 bases at V and 7 bases at J, with 9 bases in the middle. Germline values: CDR1 GTSNPN, CDR2 SVGIG (reference sequence).

The chain carries TRBV12-5 and TRBJ2-2; TRBD2 matches 10 bases. Per germline, CDR1 LGHNT and CDR2 FRNRAP. The CDR3 covers 15 residues. V shed 6 bases, J shed 1 base, and the junction held 2 bases outside the gene matches. The CDR3 DNA reads as TGTGCTAGTGGCCTAGCGGGGGAGAACACCGGGGAGCTGTTTTTT. It is translated as CASGLAGENTGELFF.

This clonotype was detected only a few times. The chain links TRBV7-9 to TRBJ1-3, with 9 bases matching TRBD1. Germline V lookup: CDR1 SEHNR, CDR2 FQNEAQ (reference sequence). With 5 bases clipped from V and 4 bases from J, the junction kept 15 bases outside the gene matches. CDR3 length: 18 amino acids. DNA for the CDR3: TGTGCCAGCAGCCGACTGCGGACACAGGGGGCGCGGGGAAACACCATATATTTT. Translation gives CASSRLRTQGARGNTIYF.

This clonotype came up a few times. The chain is built from TRBV4-3 and TRBJ1-1; D ambiguous. Germline V gene sequence: CDR1 LGHNA, CDR2 YSLEER. V lost 4 bases and J lost 4, with 19 bases in between. This CDR3 contains 16 residues. The CDR3 nucleotides are TGCGCCAGCAGCCTCTTAGGGCAGGCACACGGCACTGAAGCTTTCTTT. The encoded protein is CASSLLGQAHGTEAFF.

This clonotype was counted once. A read error may be the cause here, since a much bigger clone is one base away. This chain uses TRBV6-2 or TRBV6-3 with TRBJ2-7; D uncertain. Germline loops: CDR1 MNHEY, CDR2 SVGEGT. V was trimmed by 7 bases and J by 6 bases, leaving 16 bases between them. The CDR3 is 13 residues long. The DNA of the CDR3 is TGTGCCAGCACCCTCCTGGGGATCTCCGAGCAGTACTTC. Its protein is CASTLLGISEQYF.

This clonotype occurred many times. This chain connects TRBV7-9 to TRBJ1-1; possibly TRBD1 for D (5 bases). The V gene's germline CDR1 is SEHNR and CDR2 FQNEAQ (reference sequence). The CDR3 extends over 14 amino acids. Trimming cost V 6 bases and J 0 bases, with 11 bases left between them. DNA of the CDR3: TGTGCCAGCAGTGAGGGGAACGTGAACACTGAAGCTTTCTTT. As protein: CASSEGNVNTEAFF.

A remark on this clonotype: One end of the junction does not line up with germline, which may come from a read error. Here the CDR3 DNA reads TGTGACAGCAGTTTAATAGGGACGCAAGCTAGAAACACCATATATTTT. It specifies CDSSLIGTQARNTIYF. The V call is TRBV12-3 or TRBV12-4, the J call TRBJ1-3, with a tentative D call TRBD1 (5 bases). The length of the CDR3 is 16 residues.

This clonotype occurred many times. For the CDR3, the DNA is TGTGCCAGCAAGGTTAAGGGGACAGATACGCAGTATTTT. This gives the protein CASKVKGTDTQYF. The gene calls are TRBV27 and TRBJ2-3; perhaps TRBD1 as D (5 bases). The germline V gene encodes CDR1 MNHEY and CDR2 SMNVEV (reference sequence). The CDR3 spans 13 residues. V was clipped by 7 bases and J by 3 bases, with 11 bases between them.

This clonotype was recorded many times. This CDR3 is CASSPRTGTYGYTF. CDR3 bases: TGTGCCAGCAGTCCGCGCACAGGGACGTACGGCTACACCTTC. This chain uses TRBV12-3 or TRBV12-4 with TRBJ1-2, with D possibly matching TRBD1 (6 bases). The CDR3 has 14 residues. V lost 5 bases, J lost 8 bases, and 18 bases lay in between.